The 21 T cell receptor beta chains reported below all come from one sample, sequenced in a study of shared clonotypes between healthy human individuals (TCRdb year 2020). The library relied on the immunoSEQ multiplex PCR assay. TCRdb provides this immuneACCESS table in a form limited to in-frame rearrangements. Some clones are lacking; in checked studies, under half of them reflect an unresolved V gene, and why the rest are absent is not known. The sample yields more than 450,000 clones; 70% to 80% were counted once. The ten top clones hold over 10% of the sample. The sample comprised PBMCs. These receptors all stem from a woman aged 40 to 50 in good health. Some clones in this sample may be carry-over from other donors' samples.

The V gene is TRBV16, the J gene TRBJ1-3; D gene ambiguous. This CDR3 has 14 residues. Trimming stripped 5 bases from V and 2 bases from J, with 10 bases between. From germline, CDR1 is KGHSY and CDR2 FQNENV. The CDR3 here is CASSSHRAGNTIYF. In nucleotides, the CDR3 is TGTGCCAGCAGCTCTCACAGAGCTGGAAACACCATATATTTT.

This chain uses TRBV6-5 with TRBJ2-2, with unresolved D. CDR1 MNHEY and CDR2 SVGAGI come from the germline V gene. The CDR3 is made up of 14 amino acids. The V gene lost 6 bases and the J gene lost 0 bases, with 8 bases spanning the gap. The CDR3 region has the DNA TGTGCCAGCAGGACAAGCGCGAACACCGGGGAGCTGTTTTTT. Residues: CASRTSANTGELFF.

V is TRBV7-2 and J is TRBJ2-1, with a possible D match to TRBD2 (5 bases). The CDR3 extends over 14 amino acids. Germline assignment: CDR1 SGHTA and CDR2 FQGNSA. Trimming left V 8 bases short and J 1 base short, with 12 bases between. This CDR3 reads CASEGLKSYNEQFF. Written as DNA, the CDR3 is TGTGCCAGCGAAGGACTTAAATCCTACAATGAGCAGTTCTTC.

This clone was detected many times. V gene TRBV18 combines with J gene TRBJ1-1, with D maybe TRBD1 (5 bases). The CDR3 contains 18 residues. V lost 3 bases to trimming and J lost 0 bases, with 20 bases between them. Per the germline V gene, CDR1 is KGHSH and CDR2 is LQKENI. CDR3 bases: TGTGCCAGCTCACCGCGGGGCACCGAAATCACTCTGAACACTGAAGCTTTCTTT. Encoded protein: CASSPRGTEITLNTEAFF. Full variable domain (remainder filled in from reference TRBV18 and TRBJ1-1): NAGVMQNPRHLVRRRGQEARLRCSPMKGHSHVYWYRQLPEEGLKFMVYLQKENIIDESGMPKERFSAEFPKEGPSILRIQQVVRGDSAAYFCASSPRGTEITLNTEAFFGQGTRLTVV.

Remarks on this clone: This likely traces to a read error, being one base from a far larger clone. The rearrangement joins TRBV27 to TRBJ2-7; 15 positions agree with TRBD2. V lost 5 bases and J lost 0; bases outside the gene matches: 5. Germline CDR1 reads MNHEY; CDR2 reads SMNVEV (reference sequence). CDR3 size: 17 residues. The CDR3 region has the DNA TGTGCCAGCAGTGAGTGGACTAGCGGGAGGGACTCCTACGAGCAGTACTTC. This translates into CASSEWTSGRDSYEQYF.

This clone appeared a single time. This chain uses TRBV29-1 with TRBJ2-6, with D unclear. V dropped 4 bases and J dropped 2 bases, with 6 bases sitting between them. CDR1 and CDR2 from the germline V gene are SQVTM and ANQGSEA. The CDR3 contains 13 residues. The CDR3: CSVGITGANVLTF. In nucleotides, the CDR3 is TGCAGCGTTGGCATAACTGGGGCCAACGTCCTGACTTTC.

About this clone itself: A much larger clone lies a single base off, so this may be a read error. This chain connects TRBV28 to TRBJ1-1, with a weak D call TRBD1 (5 bases). Germline V CDR1 and CDR2: MDHEN, SYDVKM. CDR3 length: 13 amino acids. Here the CDR3 DNA reads TGTGCCAGCAGTTTCCCCGGGGGAGGAGGAGCTTCCTTT. It is translated as CASSFPGGGGASF.

This clone was observed a single time. V is TRBV27 and J is TRBJ2-7, with 7 bases aligning to TRBD2. Germline loops: CDR1 MNHEY, CDR2 SMNVEV (reference sequence). V lost 5 bases and J lost 3; bases outside the gene matches: 10. This CDR3 comprises 15 residues. The CDR3 here is CASSPRAGPNYEQYF. CDR3 bases: TGTGCCAGCAGTCCCCGAGCGGGACCAAACTACGAGCAGTACTTC.

The table lists this clone with a few counts. This chain links TRBV10-3 with TRBJ1-1, with no clear D. The V gene lost 3 bases and the J gene lost 3 bases, with 11 bases spanning the gap. CDR3 size: 14 residues. Germline V gene lookup returns CDR1 ENHRY and CDR2 SYGVKD. Here the CDR3 reads CAISDRLGYTEAFF. CDR3 bases: TGTGCCATCAGTGACAGGCTAGGGTACACTGAAGCTTTCTTT.

The chain is built from TRBV5-1 and TRBJ2-3, with D uncertain. Trimming removed 0 bases from V and 2 bases from J, with 7 bases in between. Germline lookup yields CDR1 SGHRS and CDR2 YFSETQ. The CDR3 runs to 14 residues. This CDR3 reads CASSLGRYTDTQYF. CDR3 bases: TGCGCCAGCAGCTTGGGCCGTTACACAGATACGCAGTATTTT.

The genes are TRBV19 and TRBJ2-5, with D unclear. V was cut by 4 bases and J by 5 bases, with 11 bases left in between. CDR1 is LNHDA, CDR2 SQIVND, per germline (reference sequence). CDR3 length: 13 amino acids. The CDR3 coding sequence is TGTGCCAGTAGTACCCTAGAGGCGGAGACCCAGTACTTC. Translated, it gives CASSTLEAETQYF.

Of note for this clone: Given a much more abundant clone one base away, this may be a read error. This sequence joins TRBV27 and TRBJ1-1; the D gene is possibly TRBD1 (6 bases). Germline V gene data show CDR1 as MNHEY and CDR2 as SMNVEV (reference sequence). The CDR3 is made up of 14 amino acids. Trimming removed 2 bases at V and 1 base at J, with 8 bases between. The CDR3 loop reads CASSLNRENTEAFF. The CDR3 DNA reads TGTGCCAGCAGTTTAAACAGGGAGAACACTGAAGCTTTCTTT.

This clone showed up just once. This chain joins TRBV19 and TRBJ1-4; tentative D call: TRBD1 (6 bases). The CDR3 has 12 amino acids. Per the germline V gene, CDR1 is LNHDA and CDR2 is SQIVND (reference sequence). V was cut by 8 bases and J by 4 bases, with 8 bases left in between. The CDR3, as DNA: TGTGCCAGTGGACAGCTTAATGAAAAACTGTTTTTT. It codes for CASGQLNEKLFF.

The rearrangement joins TRBV19 to TRBJ1-5, with D unclear. This CDR3 comprises 16 residues. Looked up from germline, CDR1 is LNHDA and CDR2 is SQIVND (reference sequence). Trimming shortened V by 5 bases and J by 0 bases, and 14 bases separated the two germline ends. For the CDR3, the DNA is TGTGCCAGTAGTTCCCTCTGGACGGTTAGCAATCAGCCCCAGCATTTT. This gives the protein CASSSLWTVSNQPQHF.

This clone was picked up many times. The chain recombines TRBV9 with TRBJ2-1, with 9 bases aligning to TRBD1. The V gene's germline CDR1 is SGDLS and CDR2 YYNGEE. V lost 4 bases to trimming and J lost 4 bases; unmatched junction nucleotides: 6. The CDR3 has 15 residues. The CDR3 reads CASSPRDRVYNEQFF. The CDR3 nucleotides read TGTGCCAGCAGCCCCCGGGACAGGGTGTACAATGAGCAGTTCTTC. Full variable domain (rest looked up from reference TRBV9 and TRBJ2-1): DSGVTQTPKHLITATGQRVTLRCSPRSGDLSVYWYQQSLDQGLQFLIQYYNGEERAKGNILERFSAQQFPDLHSELNLSSLELGDSALYFCASSPRDRVYNEQFFGPGTRLTVL.

V is TRBV10-2 and J is TRBJ1-2; TRBD1 is a possible D gene (6 bases). The CDR3 consists of 17 residues. CDR1 WSHSY and CDR2 SAAADI come from the germline V gene. Deletions cut 5 bases from V and 5 bases from J, with 24 bases between. CDR3 nucleotide sequence: TGCGCCAGCAGTTTTAAACAGGGCAAACGAGGGATTTATGGCTACACCTTC. This encodes CASSFKQGKRGIYGYTF.

V and J are TRBV7-2 and TRBJ1-3; TRBD1 agrees at 7 bases. The length of the CDR3 is 15 residues. The germline V gene has CDR1 SGHTA and CDR2 FQGNSA. J was trimmed by 2 bases and V by 3 bases; bases with no gene match: 4. CDR3 nucleotide sequence: TGTGCCAGCAGCTTCGTAGGGGGCGCTGGAAACACCATATATTTT. This sequence encodes CASSFVGGAGNTIYF.

This clone was seen more than once but under ten times. J is TRBJ1-1 and V is TRBV18, with D uncertain. The V gene lost 3 bases and the J gene lost 4 bases, with 12 bases spanning the gap. The CDR3 is made up of 14 amino acids. Per germline, CDR1 KGHSH and CDR2 LQKENI. CDR3 in amino acids: CASSPTRSLTEAFF. The DNA of the CDR3 is TGTGCCAGCTCACCCACGCGCAGCCTCACTGAAGCTTTCTTT.

This clone was recorded only once. The V call is TRBV11-2, the J call TRBJ2-1, with D perhaps TRBD2 (5 bases). With 5 bases removed from V and 10 bases from J, the gap between germline ends came to 15 bases. The germline V gene encodes CDR1 SGHAT and CDR2 FQNNGV. CDR3 size: 13 residues. CDR3 nucleotide sequence: TGTGCCAGCAGCCCAGCGCCAACGGGGGAGCAGTTCTTC. It is translated as CASSPAPTGEQFF. Supplemented by reference TRBV11-2 and TRBJ2-1, the full variable domain reads EAGVAQSPRYKIIEKRQSVAFWCNPISGHATLYWYQQILGQGPKLLIQFQNNGVVDDSQLPKDRFSAERLKGVDSTLKIQPAKLEDSAVYLCASSPAPTGEQFFGPGTRLTVL.

The chain is built from TRBV9 and TRBJ1-1, with a tentative D call TRBD1 (6 bases). V was trimmed by 2 bases and J by 7 bases, leaving 15 bases between them. The V gene's germline CDR1 is SGDLS and CDR2 YYNGEE. The CDR3 runs to 14 residues. CDR3 protein: CASSVRPRDIEAFF. The CDR3, as DNA: TGTGCCAGCAGCGTCCGCCCCAGGGACATTGAAGCTTTCTTT. Filled out from reference TRBV9 and TRBJ1-1, the complete variable domain reads DSGVTQTPKHLITATGQRVTLRCSPRSGDLSVYWYQQSLDQGLQFLIQYYNGEERAKGNILERFSAQQFPDLHSELNLSSLELGDSALYFCASSVRPRDIEAFFGQGTRLTVV.

The sample holds a few counts of this clone. V gene TRBV5-1 combines with J gene TRBJ2-7, with 9 bases lining up with TRBD1. In germline, CDR1 is SGHRS, CDR2 YFSETQ. Trimming removed 4 bases from V and 0 bases from J; junction bases left unmatched: 5. This CDR3 contains 15 residues. The CDR3 coding sequence is TGCGCCAGCAGCCCAGGACAGGGGTACTCCTACGAGCAGTACTTC. It specifies CASSPGQGYSYEQYF.